Listed below are T cell receptor beta chains from one sample, sequenced in a study of T cell changes during pregnancy in multiple sclerosis. TCRdb's table, derived via immunoSEQ multiplex PCR, lists solely in-frame clones and lacks some. This table has tens of thousands of clones, about nine tenths appearing once. Sequencing was performed on CD4+ T cells from peripheral blood mononuclear cells, taken after pregnancy. Receptor source: a female donor in good health, enrolled as a control in a pregnancy study. CDR3s leave out the opening cysteine and the closing phenylalanine or tryptophan. Each record gives: D gene, J gene, V gene, CDR3 protein. D genes are given only for firm matches.

>TRBD1|TRBJ1-5|TRBV28
ASSLGAGGLNQPQH
>TRBD1|TRBJ1-3|TRBV18
ASSANPGTGGNTIY
>NA|TRBJ1-5|TRBV9
ASSVAGYSNQPQH
>NA|TRBJ1-6|TRBV4-2
ASSQDGGSPALH
>TRBD1|TRBJ1-5|TRBV19
ASRDHRGGGNQPQH
>TRBD2|TRBJ2-1|TRBV7-2
ASSLTSGGYNEQF
>NA|TRBJ2-1|TRBV28
ASSPHETVKGQF
>NA|TRBJ2-7|TRBV7-3
ASSPQGRSTGEQY
>TRBD1|TRBJ1-1|TRBV18
ASSPQGTGGFTEAF
>TRBD1|TRBJ1-1|TRBV18
ASSRDSQNTEAF
>TRBD1|TRBJ1-2|TRBV7-2
ASSSQWGQGRSGYT
>TRBD1|TRBJ2-5|TRBV6-6
ASSDRGEPQETQY
>NA|TRBJ1-6|TRBV5-8
ASAAGGHSPLH
>NA|TRBJ1-4|TRBV5-1
ASSQGRGSEKLF